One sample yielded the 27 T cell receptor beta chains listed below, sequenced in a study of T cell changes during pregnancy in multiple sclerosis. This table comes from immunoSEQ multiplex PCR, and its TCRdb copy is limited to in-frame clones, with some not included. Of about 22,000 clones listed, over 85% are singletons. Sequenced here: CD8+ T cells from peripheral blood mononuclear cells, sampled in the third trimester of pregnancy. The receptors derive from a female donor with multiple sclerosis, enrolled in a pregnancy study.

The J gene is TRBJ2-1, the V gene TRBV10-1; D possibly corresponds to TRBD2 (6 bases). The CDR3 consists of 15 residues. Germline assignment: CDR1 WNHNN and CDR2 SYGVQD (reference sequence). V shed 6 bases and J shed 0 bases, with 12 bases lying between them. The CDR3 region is CASSRDLSSYNEQFF. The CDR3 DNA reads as TGCGCCAGCAGCCGGGACTTGAGCTCCTACAATGAGCAGTTCTTC.

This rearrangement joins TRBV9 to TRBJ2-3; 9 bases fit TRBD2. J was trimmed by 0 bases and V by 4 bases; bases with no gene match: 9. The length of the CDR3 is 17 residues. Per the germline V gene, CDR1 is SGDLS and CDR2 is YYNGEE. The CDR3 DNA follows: TGTGCCAGCAGCCCAGCGGGGCGGGGGGGAAGCACAGATACGCAGTATTTT. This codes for CASSPAGRGGSTDTQYF. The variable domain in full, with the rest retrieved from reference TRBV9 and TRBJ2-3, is DSGVTQTPKHLITATGQRVTLRCSPRSGDLSVYWYQQSLDQGLQFLIQYYNGEERAKGNILERFSAQQFPDLHSELNLSSLELGDSALYFCASSPAGRGGSTDTQYFGPGTRLTVL.

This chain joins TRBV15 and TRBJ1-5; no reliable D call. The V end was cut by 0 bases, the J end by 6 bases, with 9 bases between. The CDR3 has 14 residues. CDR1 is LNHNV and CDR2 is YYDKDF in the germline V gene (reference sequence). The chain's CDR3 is CATSRDPGSQPQHF. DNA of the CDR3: TGTGCCACCAGCAGAGATCCAGGATCTCAGCCCCAGCATTTT.

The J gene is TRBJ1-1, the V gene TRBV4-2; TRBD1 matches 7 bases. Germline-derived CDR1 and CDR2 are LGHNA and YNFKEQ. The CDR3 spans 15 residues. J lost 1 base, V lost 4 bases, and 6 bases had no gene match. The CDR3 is CASSLPPGGNTEAFF. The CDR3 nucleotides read TGTGCCAGCAGCCTCCCCCCAGGGGGGAACACTGAAGCTTTCTTT.

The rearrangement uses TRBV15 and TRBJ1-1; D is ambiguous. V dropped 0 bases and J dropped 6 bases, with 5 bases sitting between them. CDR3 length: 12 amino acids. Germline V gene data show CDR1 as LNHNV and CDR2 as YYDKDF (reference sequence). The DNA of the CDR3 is TGTGCCACCAGCAGAGATATCTCTGAAGCTTTCTTT. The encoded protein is CATSRDISEAFF.

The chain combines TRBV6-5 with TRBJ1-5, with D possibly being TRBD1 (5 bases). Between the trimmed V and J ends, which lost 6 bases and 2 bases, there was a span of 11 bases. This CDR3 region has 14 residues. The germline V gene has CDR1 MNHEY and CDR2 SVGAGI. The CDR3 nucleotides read TGTGCCAGCAGAAAAACAGGACGCAATCAGCCCCAGCATTTT. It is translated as CASRKTGRNQPQHF.

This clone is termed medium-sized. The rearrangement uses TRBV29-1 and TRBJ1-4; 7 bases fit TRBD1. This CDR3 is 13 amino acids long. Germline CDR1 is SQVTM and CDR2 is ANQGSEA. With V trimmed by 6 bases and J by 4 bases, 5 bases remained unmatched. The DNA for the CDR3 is TGCAGCGTCCTCGACAGGGATAATGAAAAACTGTTTTTT. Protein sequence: CSVLDRDNEKLFF.

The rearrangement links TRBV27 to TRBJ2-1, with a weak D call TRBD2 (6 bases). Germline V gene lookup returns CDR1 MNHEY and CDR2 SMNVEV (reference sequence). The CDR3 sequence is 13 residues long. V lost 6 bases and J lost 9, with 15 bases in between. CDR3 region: CASSIASVGEQFF. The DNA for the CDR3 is TGTGCCAGCAGCATCGCTAGCGTCGGTGAGCAGTTCTTC.

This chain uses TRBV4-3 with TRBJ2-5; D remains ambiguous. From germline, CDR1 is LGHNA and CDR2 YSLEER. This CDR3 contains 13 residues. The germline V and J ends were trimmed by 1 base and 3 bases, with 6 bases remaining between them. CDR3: CASSQGQKETQYF. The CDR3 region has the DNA TGCGCCAGCAGCCAAGGACAAAAAGAGACCCAGTACTTC.

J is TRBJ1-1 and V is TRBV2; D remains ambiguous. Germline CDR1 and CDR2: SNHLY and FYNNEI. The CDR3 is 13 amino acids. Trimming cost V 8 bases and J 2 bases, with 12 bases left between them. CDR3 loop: CASLHTRNTEAFF. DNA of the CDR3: TGTGCCAGCCTGCACACCCGAAACACTGAAGCTTTCTTT.

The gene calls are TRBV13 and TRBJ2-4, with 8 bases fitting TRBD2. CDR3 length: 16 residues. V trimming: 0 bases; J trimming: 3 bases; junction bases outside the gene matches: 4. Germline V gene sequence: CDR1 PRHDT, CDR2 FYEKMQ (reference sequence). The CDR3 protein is CASSLGLAESKNIQYF. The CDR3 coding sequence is TGTGCCAGCAGCTTAGGACTAGCGGAGAGCAAAAACATTCAGTACTTC.

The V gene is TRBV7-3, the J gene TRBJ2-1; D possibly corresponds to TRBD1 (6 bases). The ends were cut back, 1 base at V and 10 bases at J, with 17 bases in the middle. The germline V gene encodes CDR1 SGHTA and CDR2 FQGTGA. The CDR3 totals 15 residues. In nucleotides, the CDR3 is TGTGCCAGCAGCTTAATCCCAGGGGCCCTACAGGAGCAGTTCTTC. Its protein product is CASSLIPGALQEQFF.

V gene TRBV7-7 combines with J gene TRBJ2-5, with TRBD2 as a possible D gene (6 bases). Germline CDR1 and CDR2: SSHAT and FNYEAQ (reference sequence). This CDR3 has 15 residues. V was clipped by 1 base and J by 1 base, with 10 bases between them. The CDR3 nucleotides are TGTGCCAGCAGCTTAGGGGCGGGAAGCCAAGAGACCCAGTACTTC. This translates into CASSLGAGSQETQYF.

In DNA form, the CDR3 reads TGTGCCAGCAGCTTAGGCAGGGTGTGGACCTACGAGCAGTACTTC. This translates into CASSLGRVWTYEQYF. The chain is built from TRBV13 and TRBJ2-5; weak D call: TRBD1 (5 bases). With the DNA end fitting TRBJ2-7 better, the J assignment may be wrong. In germline, CDR1 is PRHDT, CDR2 FYEKMQ (reference sequence). This CDR3 contains 15 residues.

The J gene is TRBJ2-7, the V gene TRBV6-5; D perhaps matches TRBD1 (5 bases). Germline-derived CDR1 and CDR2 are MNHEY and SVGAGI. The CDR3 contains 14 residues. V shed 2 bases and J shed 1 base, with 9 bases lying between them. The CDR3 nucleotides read TGTGCCAGCAGTTACCGTAGGGGTTCCTACGAGCAGTACTTC. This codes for CASSYRRGSYEQYF.

The CDR3: CASSQESTGTGDPYEQYF. CDR3 DNA sequence: TGTGCCAGCAGCCAAGAGAGTACCGGGACAGGGGACCCCTACGAGCAGTACTTC. The J gene is TRBJ2-7, the V gene TRBV4-2; 10 nucleotides line up with TRBD1. The trim removed 0 bases at V and 2 bases at J, leaving 10 bases unmatched. Germline CDR1 reads LGHNA; CDR2 reads YNFKEQ. The length of the CDR3 is 18 residues.

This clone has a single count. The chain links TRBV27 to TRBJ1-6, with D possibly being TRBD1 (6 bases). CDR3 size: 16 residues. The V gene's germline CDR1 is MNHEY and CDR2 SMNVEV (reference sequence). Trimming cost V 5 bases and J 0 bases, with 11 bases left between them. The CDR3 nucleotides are TGTGCCAGCAGTCCCGACAGGAACTCCTATAATTCACCCCTCCACTTT. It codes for CASSPDRNSYNSPLHF.

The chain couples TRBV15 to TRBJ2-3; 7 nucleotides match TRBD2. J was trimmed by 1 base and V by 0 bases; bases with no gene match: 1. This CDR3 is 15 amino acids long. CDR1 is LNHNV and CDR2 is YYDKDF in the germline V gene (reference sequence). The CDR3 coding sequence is TGTGCCACCAGCAGAGATCGGGGGGGCACAGATACGCAGTATTTT. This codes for CATSRDRGGTDTQYF. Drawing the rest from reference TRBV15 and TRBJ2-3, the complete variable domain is DAMVIQNPRYQVTQFGKPVTLSCSQTLNHNVMYWYQQKSSQAPKLLFHYYDKDFNNEADTPDNFQSRRPNTSFCFLDIRSPGLGDTAMYLCATSRDRGGTDTQYFGPGTRLTVL.

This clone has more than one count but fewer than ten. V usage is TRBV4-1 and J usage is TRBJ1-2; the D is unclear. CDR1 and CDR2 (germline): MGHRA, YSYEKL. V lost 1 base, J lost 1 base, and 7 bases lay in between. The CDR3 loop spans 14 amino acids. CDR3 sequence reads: CASSQGELNYGYTF. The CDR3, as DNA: TGCGCCAGCAGCCAAGGGGAGCTTAACTATGGCTACACCTTC.

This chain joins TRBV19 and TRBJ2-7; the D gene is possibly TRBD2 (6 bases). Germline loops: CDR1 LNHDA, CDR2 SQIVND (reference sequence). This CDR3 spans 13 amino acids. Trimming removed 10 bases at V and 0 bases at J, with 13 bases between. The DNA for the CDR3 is TGTGCCACCATGGAGGGCAGCTCCTACGAGCAGTACTTC. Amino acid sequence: CATMEGSSYEQYF.

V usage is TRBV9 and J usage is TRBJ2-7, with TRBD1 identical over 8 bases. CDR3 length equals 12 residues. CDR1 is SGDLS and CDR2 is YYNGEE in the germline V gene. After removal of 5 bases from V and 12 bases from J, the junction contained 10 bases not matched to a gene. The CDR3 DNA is TGTGCCAGCAGAGGTTCAGGGGGCGGCGTGTACTTC. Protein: CASRGSGGGVYF.

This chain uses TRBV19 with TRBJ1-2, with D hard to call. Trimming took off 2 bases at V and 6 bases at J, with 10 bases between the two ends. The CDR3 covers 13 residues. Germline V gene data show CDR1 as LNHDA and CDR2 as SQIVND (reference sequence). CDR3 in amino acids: CASSIPGEDGYTF. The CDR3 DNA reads TGTGCCAGTAGTATACCCGGGGAGGATGGCTACACCTTC.

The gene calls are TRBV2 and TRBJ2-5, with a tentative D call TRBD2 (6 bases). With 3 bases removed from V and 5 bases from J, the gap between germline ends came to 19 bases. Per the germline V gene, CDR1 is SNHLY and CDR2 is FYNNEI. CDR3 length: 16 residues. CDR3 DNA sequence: TGTGCCAGCAGTGACCCACCGAGGGGACTTAGGGAGACCCAGTACTTC. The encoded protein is CASSDPPRGLRETQYF.

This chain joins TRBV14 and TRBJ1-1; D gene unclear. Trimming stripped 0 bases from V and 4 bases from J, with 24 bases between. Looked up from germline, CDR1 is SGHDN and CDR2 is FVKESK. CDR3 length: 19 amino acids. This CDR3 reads CASSQDLRLAQAYTTEAFF. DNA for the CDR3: TGTGCCAGCAGCCAAGATTTACGTTTGGCGCAGGCTTATACCACTGAAGCTTTCTTT.

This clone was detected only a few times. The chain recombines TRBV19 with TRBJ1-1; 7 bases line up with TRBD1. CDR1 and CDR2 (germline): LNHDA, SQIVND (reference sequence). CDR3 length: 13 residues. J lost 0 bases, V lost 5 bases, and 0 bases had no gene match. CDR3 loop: CASSGTVNTEAFF. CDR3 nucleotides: TGTGCCAGTAGTGGGACAGTGAACACTGAAGCTTTCTTT.

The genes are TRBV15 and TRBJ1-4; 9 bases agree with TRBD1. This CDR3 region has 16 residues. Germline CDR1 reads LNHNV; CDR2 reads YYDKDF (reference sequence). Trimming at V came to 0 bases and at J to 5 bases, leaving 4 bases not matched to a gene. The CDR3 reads CATSRESGTGNEKLFF. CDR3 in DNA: TGTGCCACCAGCAGAGAGAGCGGGACAGGGAATGAAAAACTGTTTTTT.

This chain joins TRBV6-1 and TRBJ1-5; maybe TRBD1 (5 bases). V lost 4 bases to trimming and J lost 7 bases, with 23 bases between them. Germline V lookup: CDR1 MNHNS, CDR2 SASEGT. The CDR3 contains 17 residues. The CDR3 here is CASSGGGYKGPGQPQHF. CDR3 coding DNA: TGTGCCAGCAGTGGCGGGGGGTACAAGGGACCGGGACAGCCCCAGCATTTT.